This T cell receptor beta chain appears in the sequencing data of a study of blood T cell repertoires in COVID-19. About the study: Sources were T cells, B-cell-depleted T cells, or PBMCs; the material itself was cDNA or gDNA.

Repertoires were generated with immunoSEQ multiplex PCR, while TCRdb's copy carries only in-frame clones and drops some. Among under 200,000 clones listed, about 80% were seen once. V shed 1 base and J shed 3 bases, with 24 bases lying between them. This CDR3 is built from 19 residues. CDR1 LGHDT and CDR2 YNNKEL come from the germline V gene (reference sequence). The source material was peripheral blood. The chain joins TRBV3-1 (or the pseudogene TRBV3-2) to TRBJ1-1; possibly TRBD1 for D (6 bases). This receptor was taken from a man between 70 and 80 years old who had recovered from COVID-19. CDR3 DNA: TGTGCCAGCAGCCAAGTCGTCAGGGGTAGGCTGGTGTGGGACACTGAAGCTTTCTTT. Translating it yields CASSQVVRGRLVWDTEAFF.